This record looks at one TCR beta chain sequence and its context. What antigen it recognizes has not been identified. The record has no base qualities; no much larger clone is one base away. Peripheral blood CD8+ and CD4+ T cells from healthy donors, Susac syndrome patients and multiple sclerosis patients were profiled by high-throughput TCR beta sequencing. Healthy donors were included as age- and sex-matched controls. Bulk CD8+ and CD4+ T cells were purified by magnetic negative isolation, whereas CD8+ TEMRA cells were enriched by FACS. Blood was collected in EDTA tubes and processed within 24 hours, with PBMCs isolated through density gradient centrifugation. PBMCs destined for TCR sequencing were cryopreserved in liquid nitrogen and later thawed in a 37 °C water bath. A purity of at least 90% was achieved for sorted or isolated CD4+, CD8+ and CD8+ TEMRA cells. Per the germline V gene, MNHEY is the CDR1 and SVGEGT is the CDR2. V was cut back by 6 bases and J by 10 bases, leaving a gap of 12 bases between them. Inclusive of the bounding cysteine and phenylalanine, the CDR3 is 11 residues long. Left in the record is the CDR3 DNA by itself, 33 bases read in frame from the first base.

The data were obtained in a study of CD8 T cells in Susac syndrome (dated by TCRdb to between 2018 and 2021). As for the study more broadly: Repertoire sequencing was used to test whether CD8+ T cell activation and differentiation in Susac syndrome was antigen driven. CD8+ T cell repertoire clonality was compared between approximately 12 healthy donors, approximately 14 Susac syndrome patients and approximately 16 multiple sclerosis patients. The full study reports these points: The number of individuals in the TCR sequencing and HLA analysis was acknowledged as relatively small.

RNA was extracted using the RNeasy kit, and roughly 0.5 to 1 ug of the RNA was reverse transcribed with random hexamers. The immunoSEQ multiplex PCR assay, which covers 54 Vbeta and 13 Jbeta segments, was used to amplify TCR beta CDR3 regions. PCR amplification bias was corrected using a synthetic template baseline for primer optimization and computational correction. As for how the authors treated the data: Reads were assigned to V, D and J genes according to IMGT and analyzed in immunoSEQ Analyzer, with only productive sequences retained. Clonality was computed as one minus Shannon entropy normalized by log2 of the number of productive unique sequences. For each patient and control, public and private clones were evaluated within the 100 most prevalent clones. A clone was defined as Susac-specific if it was absent from the healthy and MS cohorts, from 1052 published viral clones and from other ImmuneACCESS disease sequences. Using fastp at Q25 and MiXCR, TCRdb reprocessed the public reads and kept productive beta chains. Here each entry gathers all rows of one CDR3 protein and keeps the most common genes and DNA. These V and J calls derive from TCRdb rather than the authors' analysis. The sample contains 70,000 to 100,000 distinct CDR3 sequences, over 85% of them found a single time. The ten largest account for 0.3% to 0.4% of the sample.

This receptor was obtained from a human donor in good health. The sequenced material came from CD8+ T cells from PBMCs. The V and J segments used are TRBV6-2 or TRBV6-3 and TRBJ1-2, with no confidently assigned D gene. DNA sequence: TGTGCCAGCAGCGAAGCAGGATACTACACCTTC. The translation is CASSEAGYYTF.